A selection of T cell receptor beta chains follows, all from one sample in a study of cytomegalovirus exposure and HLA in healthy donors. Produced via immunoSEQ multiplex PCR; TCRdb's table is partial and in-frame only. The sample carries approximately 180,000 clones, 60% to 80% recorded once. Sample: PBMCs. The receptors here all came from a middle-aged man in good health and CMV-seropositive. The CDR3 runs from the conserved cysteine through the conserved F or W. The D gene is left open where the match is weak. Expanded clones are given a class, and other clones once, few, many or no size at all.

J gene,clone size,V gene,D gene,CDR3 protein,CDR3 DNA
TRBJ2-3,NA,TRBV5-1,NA,CASSLDGGATTDTQYF,TGCGCCAGCAGCTTGGATGGGGGGGCGACCACAGATACGCAGTATTTT
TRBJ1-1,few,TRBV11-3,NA,CASSPTLGGPTFF,TGTGCCAGCAGCCCCACGCTCGGGGGGCCGACTTTCTTT
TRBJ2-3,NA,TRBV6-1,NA,CASSERARDTQYF,TGTGCCAGCAGTGAACGAGCGCGTGATACGCAGTATTTT
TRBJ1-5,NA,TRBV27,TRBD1,CASSPGTGRSYQPQHF,TGTGCCAGCAGTCCCGGGACAGGGAGGTCGTATCAGCCCCAGCATTTT
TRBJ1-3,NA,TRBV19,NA,CASSTGGNTIYF,TGTGCCAGTAGCACAGGGGGAAACACCATATATTTT
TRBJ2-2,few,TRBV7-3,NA,CASSPGHQNTGELFF,TGTGCCAGCAGCCCGGGACACCAGAACACCGGGGAGCTGTTTTTT
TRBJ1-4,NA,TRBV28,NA,CASSQNAGVGWEKLFF,TGTGCCAGCAGTCAAAATGCGGGAGTAGGGTGGGAAAAACTGTTTTTT
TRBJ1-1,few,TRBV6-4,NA,CASSPGDSRTEAFF,TGTGCCAGCTCTCCAGGGGATTCTCGCACTGAAGCTTTCTTT
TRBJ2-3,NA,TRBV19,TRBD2,CASKPSGRAGPTDTQYF,TGTGCCAGTAAGCCTAGCGGGAGGGCAGGTCCCACAGATACGCAGTATTTT
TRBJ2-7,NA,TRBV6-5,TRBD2,CASSYSSTSSYEQYF,TGTGCCAGCAGTTACTCGTCGACTAGCAGCTACGAGCAGTACTTC
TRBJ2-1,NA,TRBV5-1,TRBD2,CASSLMASGTSNEQFF,TGCGCCAGCAGCTTGATGGCTAGCGGGACTTCCAATGAGCAGTTCTTC
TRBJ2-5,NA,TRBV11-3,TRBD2,CASSSAGLAGGGTQYF,TGTGCCAGCAGCTCCGCTGGACTAGCGGGAGGAGGGACCCAGTACTTC
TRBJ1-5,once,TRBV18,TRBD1,CASSPWGQPLSNQPQHF,TGTGCCAGCTCACCCTGGGGACAGCCTCTTAGCAATCAGCCCCAGCATTTT
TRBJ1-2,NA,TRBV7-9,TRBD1,CASSSGTGLGYGYTF,TGTGCCAGCAGCTCAGGGACAGGTTTAGGATATGGCTACACCTTC
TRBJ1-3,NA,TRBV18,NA,CASSPTTGHRNSGNTIYF,TGTGCCAGCTCGCCTACAACGGGACACCGGAACTCTGGAAACACCATATATTTT
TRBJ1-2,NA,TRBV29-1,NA,CSAAERGYGYTF,TGCAGCGCCGCAGAGCGGGGGTATGGCTACACCTTC
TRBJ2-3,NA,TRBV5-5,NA,CAGAGTTDTQYF,TGTGCCGGCGCGGGGACCACAGATACGCAGTATTTT